Below, 19 T cell receptor beta chains from the same sample are listed, as sequenced in a study of T-cell reconstitution after alpha-beta-depleted transplantation in children. The TCRbeta library was prepared with unique molecular identifiers. TCRdb fed the PCR reads into MiXCR, producing one record per CDR3 protein. In the table there are around 370,000 distinct CDR3 sequences, about 9.3% of which are singletons. Sample: PBMCs from the stem cell graft donor, taken from the stem cell graft. Receptors originate from a human donor who donated a stem cell graft to a child with acute lymphoblastic leukemia.

This clonotype occurred many times. The chain's CDR3 is CAISEPEGGTYEQYF. The CDR3 coding sequence is TGTGCCATCAGTGAGCCCGAGGGGGGAACCTACGAGCAGTACTTC. The chain uses TRBV10-3 and TRBJ2-7; tentatively, D is TRBD1 or TRBD2 (6 bases each). Germline lookup yields CDR1 ENHRY and CDR2 SYGVKD. The CDR3 totals 15 residues. Deletions cut 2 bases from V and 2 bases from J, with 13 bases between.

The chain couples TRBV5-1 to TRBJ2-7; D is unresolved. From germline, CDR1 is SGHRS and CDR2 YFSETQ. The V end was cut by 0 bases, the J end by 0 bases, with 7 bases between. The CDR3 length is 14 residues. The CDR3 coding sequence is TGCGCCAGCAGCTTGGCGCAAAGCTCCTACGAGCAGTACTTC. Translated, it gives CASSLAQSSYEQYF.

The sample holds a few counts of this clonotype. The rearrangement uses TRBV24-1 and TRBJ2-2, with 9 bases identical to TRBD1. Germline CDR1 and CDR2: KGHDR and SFDVKD. Trimming at V came to 9 bases and at J to 4 bases, leaving 14 bases not matched to a gene. This CDR3 is built from 17 residues. The CDR3 loop reads CATEVSPGQGVTGELFF. For the CDR3, the DNA is TGTGCCACCGAAGTTTCGCCGGGACAGGGCGTCACCGGGGAGCTGTTTTTT.

The chain couples TRBV6-2 or TRBV6-3 to TRBJ1-5; 7 bases fit TRBD1. The CDR3 is 14 amino acids. CDR1 and CDR2 (germline): MNHEY, SVGEGT. The junction had 7 bases not matched to a gene; V was cut back by 5 bases and J by 6 bases. The CDR3 DNA reads TGTGCCAGCAGTCATGACAGGGTTCTTCAGCCCCAGCATTTT. It specifies CASSHDRVLQPQHF.

There are many counts of this clonotype. V is TRBV25-1 and J is TRBJ2-3; the D gene is possibly TRBD2 (5 bases). This CDR3 region has 14 residues. V gave up 3 bases and J gave up 2 bases, with 9 bases separating them. CDR1 and CDR2 (germline): MGHDK, SYGVNS. The CDR3 here is CASSDRGDTDTQYF. The CDR3 DNA follows: TGTGCCAGCAGTGATCGGGGTGACACAGATACGCAGTATTTT.

The rearrangement joins TRBV12-3 or TRBV12-4 to TRBJ1-2; 8 bases are a match to TRBD1. There are 14 residues in the CDR3. Trimming cost V 5 bases and J 4 bases; bases outside gene matches: 6. The CDR3 coding sequence is TGTGCCAGCAGTGGACAGGGCTTGGCCTATGGCTACACCTTC. Protein sequence: CASSGQGLAYGYTF.

This chain connects TRBV11-1 to TRBJ2-3; TRBD1 matches at 7 bases. From germline, CDR1 is SGHAT and CDR2 FQDESV (reference sequence). This CDR3 spans 18 amino acids. J gave up 2 bases and V 4 bases, and 15 bases lay outside the gene matches. The CDR3 nucleotides are TGTGCCAGCAGCTCGACGGTGACAGGGAAGGTATACACAGATACGCAGTATTTT. Residues: CASSSTVTGKVYTDTQYF.

This clonotype was observed a handful of times. The rearrangement uses TRBV19 and TRBJ1-5; tentatively, D is TRBD1 (5 bases). This CDR3 spans 15 amino acids. V was shortened by 3 bases and J by 4 bases, with 13 bases between the two germline ends. Germline V gene data show CDR1 as LNHDA and CDR2 as SQIVND (reference sequence). CDR3 amino acids: CASSIGTGANQPQHF. The CDR3 DNA sequence: TGTGCCAGTAGTATTGGCACAGGTGCTAATCAGCCCCAGCATTTT.

This clonotype came up a few times. The chain couples TRBV7-3 to TRBJ2-1, with 15 bases that match TRBD2. The CDR3 consists of 19 residues. V shed 5 bases and J 8 bases; nucleotides not matched to a gene: 16. Looked up from germline, CDR1 is SGHTA and CDR2 is FQGTGA. DNA of the CDR3: TGTGCCAGCAGCCCCTCCGAATCGGGACTAGCGGGAGGTCGGCATGAGCAGTTCTTC. It yields the protein CASSPSESGLAGGRHEQFF.

This clonotype was seen more than once but under ten times. The chain joins TRBV19 to TRBJ2-7; TRBD1 might be the D (6 bases). V was cut by 1 base and J by 2 bases, with 12 bases left in between. Germline V gives CDR1 LNHDA, CDR2 SQIVND (reference sequence). The CDR3 has 15 residues. The CDR3 DNA follows: TGTGCCAGTAGTATAGGACAGGAGGTCCCCTACGAGCAGTACTTC. This sequence encodes CASSIGQEVPYEQYF.

This chain links TRBV7-9 with TRBJ1-5; D not resolved. The CDR3 consists of 15 residues. Between the trimmed V and J ends, which lost 1 base and 2 bases, there was a span of 9 bases. CDR1 and CDR2 from the germline V gene are SEHNR and FQNEAQ (reference sequence). The CDR3 loop is CASSLEAEGNQPQHF. CDR3 in DNA: TGTGCCAGCAGCTTAGAAGCCGAGGGCAATCAGCCCCAGCATTTT.

This clonotype appeared a few times. The DNA for the CDR3 is TGCGCCAGCAGCTTGGCCGGGGCTGGATCTAAAGATACGCAGTATTTT. Its protein product is CASSLAGAGSKDTQYF. The chain recombines TRBV5-1 with TRBJ2-3; D is possibly TRBD1 or TRBD2 (5 bases each). V was clipped by 0 bases and J by 5 bases, with 16 bases between them. The CDR3 is 16 residues long. CDR1 is SGHRS and CDR2 is YFSETQ in the germline V gene.

The chain employs TRBV10-3 and TRBJ1-6; no firm D call. From germline, CDR1 is ENHRY and CDR2 SYGVKD. The CDR3 has 14 residues. V was trimmed by 6 bases and J by 8 bases, leaving 14 bases between them. In nucleotides, the CDR3 is TGTGCCATCAGATCGGTCAATACGGATTCACCCCTCCACTTT. Protein product: CAIRSVNTDSPLHF.

This clonotype appeared a few times. This chain connects TRBV29-1 to TRBJ1-2, with a possible D match to TRBD1 (5 bases). Germline loops: CDR1 SQVTM, CDR2 ANQGSEA. Trimming removed 0 bases at V and 4 bases at J, with 18 bases between. The CDR3 extends over 16 amino acids. CDR3 sequence (DNA): TGCAGCGTTGAAGATCGGGACCGAGGAAGGGCCTATGGCTACACCTTC. Amino acid sequence: CSVEDRDRGRAYGYTF.

This clonotype was seen a handful of times. The V call is TRBV5-1, the J call TRBJ2-1; 10 nucleotides match TRBD1. CDR1 is SGHRS, CDR2 YFSETQ, per germline. Trimming removed 0 bases from V and 7 bases from J; junction bases left unmatched: 4. There are 15 residues in the CDR3. CDR3 loop: CASSLEDRGANEQFF. In DNA form, the CDR3 reads TGCGCCAGCAGCTTGGAGGACAGGGGGGCGAATGAGCAGTTCTTC.

This clonotype has a handful of counts. The chain has TRBV7-9 and TRBJ2-2, with D hard to call. Germline values: CDR1 SEHNR, CDR2 FQNEAQ (reference sequence). The CDR3 extends over 13 amino acids. The V end was cut by 4 bases, the J end by 4 bases, with 7 bases between. The CDR3 protein is CASSSRATGELFF. CDR3 bases: TGTGCCAGCAGCTCTCGTGCCACCGGGGAGCTGTTTTTT. The full variable domain, with the rest looked up from reference TRBV7-9 and TRBJ2-2, is DTGVSQNPRHKITKRGQNVTFRCDPISEHNRLYWYRQTLGQGPEFLTYFQNEAQLEKSRLLSDRFSAERPKGSFSTLEIQRTEQGDSAMYLCASSSRATGELFFGEGSRLTVL.

This clonotype was seen many times. The chain carries TRBV10-3 and TRBJ2-5, with D tentatively TRBD1 or TRBD2 (5 bases each). Per the germline V gene, CDR1 is ENHRY and CDR2 is SYGVKD. CDR3 length: 15 amino acids. V lost 0 bases and J lost 2, with 10 bases in between. The CDR3 DNA sequence: TGTGCCATCAGTGAGTCGGTGGGGGTTCAAGAGACCCAGTACTTC. It is translated as CAISESVGVQETQYF.

The genes are TRBV27 and TRBJ2-7, with D tentatively TRBD1 or TRBD2 (5 bases each). The ends were cut back, 2 bases at V and 7 bases at J, with 21 bases in the middle. The germline V gene has CDR1 MNHEY and CDR2 SMNVEV (reference sequence). The CDR3 runs 16 residues. CDR3 protein: CASSLGSGRGFLEQYF. In DNA form, the CDR3 reads TGTGCCAGCAGTTTAGGATCGGGGCGAGGCTTTTTAGAGCAGTACTTC.

This clonotype showed up just a few times. The CDR3 bases are TGTGCCTCGCAACAGGGGCGCAATATTAATGAGCAGTTCTTC. Translation gives CASQQGRNINEQFF. The rearrangement links TRBV12-3 or TRBV12-4 to TRBJ2-1; 7 positions match TRBD1. The CDR3 totals 14 residues. The trim removed 11 bases at V and 7 bases at J, leaving 14 bases unmatched.